This T cell receptor beta chain was captured by sequencing in a study of cytomegalovirus exposure and HLA in healthy donors. Concerning this clone: The antigen is unknown.

Overall study results and limits: Cytomegalovirus-associated TCR beta chains were listed, numbering roughly 150.

Primers included in the PCR were 60 Vbeta and 13 Jbeta primers. Here immunoSEQ multiplex PCR was the method, and the copy in TCRdb shows in-frame clones only, minus some. The sample records 99,000 or so clones, 65% to 85% being singletons. The CDR3 sequence is 14 residues long. Germline CDR1 SGHNT, CDR2 YENEEA. Between the trimmed V and J ends, which lost 5 bases and 3 bases, there was a span of 10 bases. Specimen: PBMCs. The sequence derives from a man aged 18 to 29 in good health and CMV-seronegative. The gene calls are TRBV11-3 and TRBJ2-2; D call uncertain. The CDR3 reads CASSPHSDTGELFF. CDR3 nucleotide sequence: TGTGCCAGCAGCCCCCACTCGGACACCGGGGAGCTGTTTTTT. Filled out from reference TRBV11-3 and TRBJ2-2, the complete variable domain reads EAGVVQSPRYKIIEKKQPVAFWCNPISGHNTLYWYLQNLGQGPELLIRYENEEAVDDSQLPKDRFSAERLKGVDSTLKIQPAELGDSAVYLCASSPHSDTGELFFGEGSRLTVL.